The 28 T cell receptor beta chains below come from one sample, sequenced in a study of human T cells and chemical hapten exposure. TCRdb fed the RACE reads into MiXCR, producing one record per CDR3 protein. The sample shows around 99,000 distinct CDR3 sequences, roughly 10% of them seen only once. Time point here: patch test 2, 6 weeks after DPC sensitization. Indicated treatment: therapeutic diphenylcyclopropenone sensitization with weekly scalp DPC. The sample in question was whole blood, obtained in connection with sensitization to the hapten diphenylcyclopropenone (DPC). The receptor source for this set is a woman between 35 and 50 years old with alopecia areata. Some clones in this sample may be carry-over from other donors' samples.

This clonotype was seen more than once but under ten times. The chain couples TRBV7-9 to TRBJ2-5, with a possible D match to TRBD1 (5 bases). V was shortened by 1 base and J by 1 base, with 7 bases between the two germline ends. Looked up from germline, CDR1 is SEHNR and CDR2 is FQNEAQ (reference sequence). The CDR3 loop spans 14 amino acids. The CDR3 here is CASSLGQFQETQYF. The DNA for the CDR3 is TGTGCCAGCAGCTTAGGACAGTTCCAAGAGACCCAGTACTTC.

This clonotype was observed at least ten times. V usage is TRBV6-6 and J usage is TRBJ1-5; D is undetermined. V was pared by 7 bases and J by 1 base, with 14 bases between. CDR1 and CDR2 (germline): MNHNY, SVGAGI (reference sequence). The CDR3 is 15 residues long. The CDR3 coding sequence is TGTGCCAGCACCGAAAGGTTATTGAGCAATCAGCCCCAGCATTTT. This sequence encodes CASTERLLSNQPQHF.

The rearrangement uses TRBV6-6 and TRBJ2-7; the D gene is possibly TRBD1 (6 bases). The CDR3 runs to 16 residues. V was clipped by 2 bases and J by 2 bases, with 16 bases between them. CDR1 and CDR2 (germline): MNHNY, SVGAGI (reference sequence). The CDR3 region has the DNA TGTGCCAGCAGTTACGATCACGCCGGGACAACCTACGAGCAGTACTTC. Translated: CASSYDHAGTTYEQYF.

This clonotype was detected only a few times. The chain is built from TRBV7-6 and TRBJ1-3; maybe TRBD1 (5 bases). The CDR3 sequence is 14 residues long. Trimming removed 5 bases at V and 0 bases at J, with 8 bases between. CDR1 and CDR2 from the germline V gene are SGHVS and FNYEAQ. CDR3 bases: TGTGCCAGCAGCCCGGGGACCTCTGGAAACACCATATATTTT. Amino acid sequence: CASSPGTSGNTIYF.

This clonotype came up many times. V and J are TRBV10-3 and TRBJ2-5; D is possibly TRBD1 or TRBD2 (5 bases each). This CDR3 has 14 amino acids. V was pared by 10 bases and J by 7 bases, with 22 bases between. Germline V lookup: CDR1 ENHRY, CDR2 SYGVKD. The CDR3 protein is CATRGKEGRVTQYF. CDR3 nucleotides: TGTGCCACGAGGGGAAAAGAGGGTCGTGTGACCCAGTACTTC.

With regard to this clonotype: This sequence may be a read error, since a much larger clone differs from it by one base. The rearrangement links TRBV20-1 to TRBJ1-6; D unresolved. The CDR3 totals 17 residues. Germline V lookup: CDR1 DFQATT, CDR2 SNEGSKA (reference sequence). Here the CDR3 DNA reads TGCAGTGCCCCGTACCTAGGTCGGAGCTCCTATAATTCACCCCACCACTTT. This translates into CSAPYLGRSSYNSPHHF.

This clonotype appeared many times. The chain joins TRBV10-3 to TRBJ2-2; D is possibly TRBD1 or TRBD2 (5 bases each). The CDR3 runs to 14 residues. Germline V CDR1 and CDR2: ENHRY, SYGVKD. V gave up 0 bases and J gave up 7 bases, with 9 bases separating them. Written as DNA, the CDR3 is TGTGCCATCAGTGAGTCCGGGGCAAACGGGGAGCTGTTTTTT. It specifies CAISESGANGELFF.

This clonotype showed up many times. The chain employs TRBV6-1 and TRBJ1-5; no definite D call. The CDR3 has 13 amino acids. V shed 2 bases and J shed 7 bases, with 9 bases lying between them. CDR1 and CDR2 from the germline V gene are MNHNS and SASEGT. The CDR3 sequence: CASSESEVQPQHF. CDR3 nucleotides: TGTGCCAGCAGTGAAAGCGAGGTGCAGCCCCAGCATTTT.

This clonotype was seen repeatedly, ten times or more. This chain links TRBV4-3 with TRBJ2-6, with 8 bases aligning to TRBD1. The germline V gene has CDR1 LGHNA and CDR2 YSLEER. V shed 0 bases, J shed 0 bases, and the junction held 4 bases outside the gene matches. This CDR3 has 18 residues. In nucleotides, the CDR3 is TGCGCCAGCAGCCAAGACTCCAGGGGGCTCTCTGGGGCCAACGTCCTGACTTTC. Its protein is CASSQDSRGLSGANVLTF.

The rearrangement joins TRBV7-2 to TRBJ1-2; TRBD1 aligns across 9 bases. Looked up from germline, CDR1 is SGHTA and CDR2 is FQGNSA. The CDR3 is 13 amino acids. V trimming: 5 bases; J trimming: 7 bases; junction bases outside the gene matches: 5. CDR3 sequence (DNA): TGTGCCAGCAGCCGGGACAGGGATCCTGGCTACACCTTC. Protein product: CASSRDRDPGYTF.

This clonotype has just a few counts. The rearrangement links TRBV4-3 to TRBJ2-1, with D possibly being TRBD2 (5 bases). V lost 4 bases and J lost 3, with 19 bases in between. The germline V gene encodes CDR1 LGHNA and CDR2 YSLEER. The CDR3 is made up of 17 amino acids. CDR3 coding DNA: TGCGCCAGCAGCCCAAGGCTCAGCCGGGATCACTACAATGAGCAGTTCTTC. This codes for CASSPRLSRDHYNEQFF.

This clonotype was counted at least ten times. The genes are TRBV7-6 and TRBJ1-2; TRBD1 agrees at 10 bases. CDR1 and CDR2 (germline): SGHVS, FNYEAQ. The CDR3 has 16 amino acids. V trimming: 5 bases; J trimming: 8 bases; junction bases outside the gene matches: 14. The CDR3 coding sequence is TGTGCCAGCAGCCCAAAGGGCCTGGGACAGGGGTACGGCTACACCTTC. Protein product: CASSPKGLGQGYGYTF.

This clonotype was detected many times. V usage is TRBV7-2 and J usage is TRBJ2-2, with 10 bases identical to TRBD1. In germline, CDR1 is SGHTA, CDR2 FQGNSA. J lost 3 bases, V lost 1 base, and 2 bases had no gene match. The CDR3 has 16 amino acids. The CDR3 region is CASSLVGQGYTGELFF. CDR3 nucleotide sequence: TGTGCCAGCAGCTTAGTGGGACAGGGGTACACCGGGGAGCTGTTTTTT.

This clonotype showed up just a few times. The J gene is TRBJ2-5, the V gene TRBV19, with D possibly being TRBD2 (7 bases). Germline V CDR1 and CDR2: LNHDA, SQIVND (reference sequence). This CDR3 contains 15 residues. V gave up 6 bases and J gave up 5 bases, with 19 bases separating them. The CDR3 reads CASSSVPRGGETQYF. The DNA of the CDR3 is TGTGCCAGTAGCTCCGTCCCCAGGGGAGGGGAGACCCAGTACTTC.

The genes are TRBV29-1 and TRBJ2-3; TRBD2 matches at 14 bases. There are 14 residues in the CDR3. Losses at the gene ends were 7 bases for V and 3 bases for J; bases not matched to a gene: 3. Germline V gene sequence: CDR1 SQVTM, CDR2 ANQGSEA. CDR3 DNA sequence: TGCAGCGCCCGGACTAGCGGGGGGACAGATACGCAGTATTTT. Its translation is CSARTSGGTDTQYF.

This clonotype was detected ten times or more. The V call is TRBV18, the J call TRBJ2-1; D is unresolved. Per germline, CDR1 KGHSH and CDR2 LQKENI. The CDR3 totals 11 residues. V was trimmed by 8 bases and J by 6 bases, leaving 8 bases between them. In DNA, the CDR3 is TGTGCCAGCCAAGGACGCAATGAGCAGTTCTTC. Translating it yields CASQGRNEQFF. The full variable domain, with the rest looked up from reference TRBV18 and TRBJ2-1, is NAGVMQNPRHLVRRRGQEARLRCSPMKGHSHVYWYRQLPEEGLKFMVYLQKENIIDESGMPKERFSAEFPKEGPSILRIQQVVRGDSAAYFCASQGRNEQFFGPGTRLTVL.

This clonotype has at least ten counts. The junction differs from germline at one of its ends, possibly a read error. This chain joins TRBV20-1 and TRBJ1-3; D uncertain. Germline lookup yields CDR1 DFQATT and CDR2 SNEGSKA (reference sequence). The CDR3 consists of 14 residues. The CDR3 DNA follows: TGCAGTACTAGCTATCCTCCGGGAGGAAACACCATATATTTT. Translated, it gives CSTSYPPGGNTIYF.

The table lists this clonotype with a few counts. The rearrangement joins TRBV5-1 to TRBJ2-5; 10 nucleotides line up with TRBD2. The germline V gene has CDR1 SGHRS and CDR2 YFSETQ. The CDR3 is 17 amino acids. V lost 2 bases to trimming and J lost 1 base; unmatched junction nucleotides: 8. CDR3 bases: TGCGCCAGCAGCTTATACTCTAGCGGGGGAATCCAAGAGACCCAGTACTTC. It specifies CASSLYSSGGIQETQYF.

This clonotype was seen a few times. This chain uses TRBV7-6 with TRBJ2-5, with D possibly TRBD2 on 6 matching bases. V dropped 2 bases and J dropped 10 bases, with 11 bases sitting between them. The CDR3 spans 12 residues. The germline V gene has CDR1 SGHVS and CDR2 FNYEAQ. In nucleotides, the CDR3 is TGTGCCAGCAGCTTATGGAGGGAATTCCAGTACTTC. Its protein product is CASSLWREFQYF.

This clonotype was observed many times. The chain joins TRBV18 to TRBJ2-1; 7 bases map to TRBD2. The V gene end was trimmed by 3 bases and the J gene end by 10 bases; junction bases not matched to a gene: 6. The germline gives CDR1 KGHSH, CDR2 LQKENI. This CDR3 contains 13 residues. CDR3 protein: CASSPRLAQEQFF. DNA of the CDR3: TGTGCCAGCTCACCCCGACTAGCTCAGGAGCAGTTCTTC.

This clonotype showed up just a few times. The chain joins TRBV7-3 to TRBJ2-1; D may be TRBD2 (5 bases). This CDR3 contains 15 residues. The V gene's germline CDR1 is SGHTA and CDR2 FQGTGA. With 5 bases removed from V and 4 bases from J, the gap between germline ends came to 15 bases. For the CDR3, the DNA is TGTGCCAGCAGCCTCAGCGACGGGATATACAATGAGCAGTTCTTC. Its translation: CASSLSDGIYNEQFF.

The chain couples TRBV29-1 to TRBJ1-5; D is unclear. Per the germline V gene, CDR1 is SQVTM and CDR2 is ANQGSEA. This CDR3 contains 14 residues. Trimming removed 6 bases from V and 0 bases from J, with 12 bases in between. In nucleotides, the CDR3 is TGCAGCGTAGCCACGGGAGGTAGCAATCAGCCCCAGCATTTT. It codes for CSVATGGSNQPQHF.

The chain has TRBV5-1 and TRBJ2-1; 14 bases line up with TRBD2. Trimming removed 4 bases from V and 10 bases from J; junction bases left unmatched: 7. The germline V gene encodes CDR1 SGHRS and CDR2 YFSETQ. The CDR3 loop spans 15 amino acids. This chain's CDR3 is CASSLGLAGAGEQFF. Here the CDR3 DNA reads TGCGCCAGCAGCCTGGGACTAGCGGGGGCAGGGGAGCAGTTCTTC.

The chain recombines TRBV29-1 with TRBJ2-1; 10 nucleotides agree with TRBD2. The junction had 9 bases not matched to a gene; V was cut back by 7 bases and J by 0 bases. Per the germline V gene, CDR1 is SQVTM and CDR2 is ANQGSEA. The CDR3 is 16 residues long. The CDR3, as DNA: TGCAGCGCTGGAGCTAGCGGGGGTAGCTCCTACAATGAGCAGTTCTTC. This encodes CSAGASGGSSYNEQFF.

This clonotype came up a few times. The rearrangement uses TRBV3-1 and TRBJ2-1, with TRBD2 as a possible D gene (6 bases). V was shortened by 0 bases and J by 5 bases, with 14 bases between the two germline ends. The V gene's germline CDR1 is LGHDT and CDR2 YNNKEL (reference sequence). The CDR3 totals 16 residues. Here the CDR3 reads CASSQDRLASNNEQFF. CDR3 sequence (DNA): TGTGCCAGCAGCCAAGATAGGCTAGCGAGTAACAATGAGCAGTTCTTC.

This clonotype showed up many times. This chain joins TRBV7-9 and TRBJ1-6; D uncertain. The CDR3 is 14 amino acids. Trimming removed 5 bases at V and 7 bases at J, with 12 bases between. Germline V gives CDR1 SEHNR, CDR2 FQNEAQ (reference sequence). DNA for the CDR3: TGTGCCAGCAGCAACCCGGGCGCCAATTCACCCCTCCACTTT. Amino acid sequence: CASSNPGANSPLHF. Using reference TRBV7-9 and TRBJ1-6 for the parts outside the CDR3, the full variable domain is DTGVSQNPRHKITKRGQNVTFRCDPISEHNRLYWYRQTLGQGPEFLTYFQNEAQLEKSRLLSDRFSAERPKGSFSTLEIQRTEQGDSAMYLCASSNPGANSPLHFGNGTRLTVT.

This clonotype was observed a handful of times. The chain recombines TRBV29-1 with TRBJ1-1; D perhaps matches TRBD1 (6 bases). V lost 6 bases, J lost 2 bases, and 13 bases lay in between. Germline V gives CDR1 SQVTM, CDR2 ANQGSEA. The CDR3 totals 13 residues. The CDR3 here is CSVGGQTNTEAFF. The CDR3 DNA is TGCAGCGTGGGGGGGCAGACCAACACTGAAGCTTTCTTT.

The table lists this clonotype with many counts. This chain links TRBV20-1 with TRBJ2-7, with unresolved D. CDR1 and CDR2 from the germline V gene are DFQATT and SNEGSKA (reference sequence). V shed 3 bases and J shed 2 bases, with 11 bases lying between them. There are 13 residues in the CDR3. The chain's CDR3 is CSASYPVTYEQYF. CDR3 nucleotides: TGCAGTGCTAGCTATCCAGTAACCTACGAGCAGTACTTC.